The source of this T cell receptor (beta chain) is a study of T cell repertoires in cytomegalovirus infection. Study at large: Based on public TCR beta signatures, there were indications of CMV infection and of a matching HLA type. Findings and limits, study-wide: Of the TCR beta families, the public ones yielded a cumulative frequency that identified carriers of CMV plus the relevant HLA. It was HLA-C-restricted CMV-specific TCR beta clonotypes that dominated the response ex vivo.

The table lists this clonotype with many counts. The antigen is unknown. One entry per CDR3 protein, called by TCRdb with MiXCR from the reads. The data hold more than 500,000 distinct CDR3 sequences, with 15% to 20% observed a single time. Trimming stripped 5 bases from V and 9 bases from J, with 11 bases between. Germline V gene data show CDR1 as SGHVS and CDR2 as FQNEAQ. This CDR3 contains 12 residues. The sequencing sample was made of CD8+ T cells from PBMCs. V is TRBV7-8 and J is TRBJ2-1; D is unresolved. The source of this sequence is a human donor in good health (CMV status not recorded). Some clones in this sample may be carry-over from other donors' samples. The CDR3 is CASSIPTGEQFF. In DNA, the CDR3 is TGTGCCAGCAGCATCCCCACGGGTGAGCAGTTCTTC.